This TCR beta chain was documented in a study of cytomegalovirus exposure and HLA in healthy donors. Study-wide context: Approximately 200 million T cells yielded more than 90 million unique TCR beta sequences in earlier analysis.

About this clone itself: Its antigen is currently unknown.

CDR1 and CDR2 (germline): MGHDK, SYGVNS. The CDR3 is 15 residues long. V gave up 1 base and J gave up 4 bases, with 12 bases separating them. Study results and caveats: Reports indicate that TCR beta sequences accurately predicted the HLA-A and HLA-B alleles of most subjects. Reported results showed that the classifier diagnosed cytomegalovirus status with high specificity and sensitivity. Owing to their indistinguishability, certain V segments, notably TRBV6-2 and TRBV6-3, were excluded.

Both 60 Vbeta primers and 13 Jbeta primers went into the PCR. The repertoire was sequenced with immunoSEQ multiplex PCR; TCRdb's copy has only in-frame clones and lacks some. This table has approximately 220,000 clones, roughly 80% appearing once. The genes are TRBV25-1 and TRBJ2-3, with a possible D match to TRBD2 (6 bases). Sequenced sample: PBMCs. This clonotype was obtained from a man aged 25-40 years in good health and CMV-seronegative. The chain's CDR3 is CASSELGGPPDTQYF. CDR3 bases: TGTGCCAGCAGTGAATTGGGGGGACCCCCAGATACGCAGTATTTT.